Below, 9 T cell receptor beta chains from the same sample are listed, as sequenced in a study of cytomegalovirus exposure and HLA in healthy donors. Here immunoSEQ multiplex PCR was the method, and the copy in TCRdb shows in-frame clones only, minus some. The sample lists about 200,000 clones, around nine tenths occurring once. The sample consisted of PBMCs. The receptor source for this set is a woman under 30 in good health and CMV-seropositive.

The chain has TRBV11-3 and TRBJ2-3; perhaps TRBD2 as D (5 bases). The germline V and J ends were trimmed by 5 bases and 1 base, with 10 bases remaining between them. This CDR3 has 14 amino acids. Germline CDR1 SGHNT, CDR2 YENEEA. The CDR3 sequence is CASSPYGGTDTQYF. The CDR3 region has the DNA TGTGCCAGCAGCCCCTACGGGGGCACAGATACGCAGTATTTT.

V is TRBV27 and J is TRBJ2-7; 10 bases are shared with TRBD1. CDR1 is MNHEY, CDR2 SMNVEV, per germline (reference sequence). There are 15 residues in the CDR3. V lost 4 bases to trimming and J lost 6 bases; unmatched junction nucleotides: 9. The CDR3 DNA follows: TGTGCCAGCAGTTCTCCGGGACAGGGGTGGTTCGAGCAGTACTTC. Translated, it gives CASSSPGQGWFEQYF.

The gene calls are TRBV5-1 and TRBJ1-2, with 7 nucleotides matching TRBD1. The CDR3 covers 13 residues. Germline values: CDR1 SGHRS, CDR2 YFSETQ. V shed 0 bases, J shed 8 bases, and the junction held 4 bases outside the gene matches. The CDR3 sequence: CASSLGGDRGYTF. The CDR3 DNA reads as TGCGCCAGCAGCTTGGGTGGGGACAGAGGCTACACCTTC. The variable domain in full, completed from reference TRBV5-1 and TRBJ1-2, reads KAGVTQTPRYLIKTRGQQVTLSCSPISGHRSVSWYQQTPGQGLQFLFEYFSETQRNKGNFPGRFSGRQFSNSRSEMNVSTLELGDSALYLCASSLGGDRGYTFGSGTRLTVV.

The chain employs TRBV5-1 and TRBJ2-2; D might be TRBD1 (6 bases). The CDR3 runs to 15 residues. The germline V gene encodes CDR1 SGHRS and CDR2 YFSETQ. Trimming took 2 bases from V and 3 from J, leaving 11 bases between them. CDR3 sequence reads: CASSLRQDDTGELFF. CDR3 coding DNA: TGCGCCAGCAGCTTACGACAGGATGACACCGGGGAGCTGTTTTTT.

V and J are TRBV19 and TRBJ2-6; D unresolved. The CDR3 is made up of 13 amino acids. Germline assignment: CDR1 LNHDA and CDR2 SQIVND (reference sequence). The V gene lost 7 bases and the J gene lost 1 base, with 5 bases spanning the gap. The CDR3 is CASITSGANVLTF. Written as DNA, the CDR3 is TGTGCCAGTATAACTTCTGGGGCCAACGTCCTGACTTTC.

This clone has only a few counts. This sequence joins TRBV27 and TRBJ1-2; D gene ambiguous. The CDR3 is made up of 13 amino acids. CDR1 is MNHEY, CDR2 SMNVEV, per germline (reference sequence). Trimming removed 3 bases at V and 3 bases at J, with 8 bases between. The CDR3 DNA is TGTGCCAGCAGTTTTAACAGCTACTATGGCTACACCTTC. Encoded protein: CASSFNSYYGYTF.

V is TRBV5-1 and J is TRBJ1-3; no clear D. This CDR3 is 14 amino acids long. The germline V gene encodes CDR1 SGHRS and CDR2 YFSETQ. The ends were cut back, 1 base at V and 4 bases at J, with 9 bases in the middle. The CDR3 DNA is TGCGCCAGCAGCTTGTCCGGGTACGGAAACACCATATATTTT. Encoded protein: CASSLSGYGNTIYF.

The V and J genes are TRBV5-1 and TRBJ1-1; 7 nucleotides align to TRBD1. In germline, CDR1 is SGHRS, CDR2 YFSETQ. Trimming took 4 bases from V and 1 from J; bases not matched to a gene: 4. This CDR3 is 14 amino acids long. The CDR3 region is CASSIQGPNTEAFF. CDR3 bases: TGCGCCAGCAGCATACAGGGGCCGAACACTGAAGCTTTCTTT.

V usage is TRBV4-1 and J usage is TRBJ1-1; TRBD1 agrees at 7 bases. V was clipped by 0 bases and J by 0 bases; unmatched bases: 4. The CDR3 has 16 amino acids. CDR1 is MGHRA, CDR2 YSYEKL, per germline. CDR3 protein: CASSQEGTALNTEAFF. In nucleotides, the CDR3 is TGCGCCAGCAGCCAAGAAGGGACAGCCTTGAACACTGAAGCTTTCTTT.